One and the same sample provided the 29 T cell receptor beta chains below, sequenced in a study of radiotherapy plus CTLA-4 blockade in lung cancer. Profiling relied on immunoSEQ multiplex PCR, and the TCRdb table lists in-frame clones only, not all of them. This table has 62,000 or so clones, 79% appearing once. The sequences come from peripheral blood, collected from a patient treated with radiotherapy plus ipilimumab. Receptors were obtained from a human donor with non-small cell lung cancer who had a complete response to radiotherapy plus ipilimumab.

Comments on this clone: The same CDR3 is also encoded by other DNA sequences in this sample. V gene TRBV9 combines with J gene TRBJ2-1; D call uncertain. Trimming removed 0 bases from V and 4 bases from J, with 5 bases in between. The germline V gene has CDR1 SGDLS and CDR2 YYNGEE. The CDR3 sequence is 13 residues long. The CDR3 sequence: CASSVDPYNEQFF. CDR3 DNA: TGTGCCAGCAGCGTAGACCCTTACAATGAGCAGTTCTTC.

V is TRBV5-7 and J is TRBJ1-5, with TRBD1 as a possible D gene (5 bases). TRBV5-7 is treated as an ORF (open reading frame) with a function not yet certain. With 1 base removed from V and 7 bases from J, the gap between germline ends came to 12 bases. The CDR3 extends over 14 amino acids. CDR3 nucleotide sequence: TGTGCCAGCAGCTTGAGGGTAGGGGTCCAGCCCCAGCATTTT. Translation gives CASSLRVGVQPQHF.

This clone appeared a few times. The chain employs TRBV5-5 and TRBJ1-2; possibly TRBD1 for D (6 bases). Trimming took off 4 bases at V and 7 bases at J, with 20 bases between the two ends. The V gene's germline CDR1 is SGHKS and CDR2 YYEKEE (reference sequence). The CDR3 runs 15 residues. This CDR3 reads CASSLRGDQTGGYTF. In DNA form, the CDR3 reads TGTGCCAGCAGCCTGAGGGGGGACCAAACGGGTGGCTACACCTTC.

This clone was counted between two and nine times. The chain's CDR3 is CASSTTGAYGNEQFF. CDR3 DNA: TGTGCCAGCAGCACTACAGGGGCGTATGGCAATGAGCAGTTCTTC. The chain carries TRBV9 and TRBJ2-1; the match to TRBD1 covers 7 bases. The CDR3 is made up of 15 amino acids. With 4 bases clipped from V and 6 bases from J, the junction kept 10 bases outside the gene matches. The germline V gene encodes CDR1 SGDLS and CDR2 YYNGEE.

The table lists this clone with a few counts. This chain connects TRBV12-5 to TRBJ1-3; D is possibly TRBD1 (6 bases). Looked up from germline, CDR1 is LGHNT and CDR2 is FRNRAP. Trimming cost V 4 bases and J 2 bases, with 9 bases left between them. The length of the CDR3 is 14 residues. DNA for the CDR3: TGTGCTAGTGGTTCCCGGACAGCTGGAAACACCATATATTTT. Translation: CASGSRTAGNTIYF.

In nucleotides, the CDR3 is TGTGCCAGCAGTGAAACTCCGACAGTTGACTACACCTTC. It codes for CASSETPTVDYTF. The genes are TRBV6-1 and TRBJ1-2; D is perhaps TRBD1 (5 bases). CDR3 length: 13 residues. Germline lookup yields CDR1 MNHNS and CDR2 SASEGT. The V gene lost 2 bases and the J gene lost 10 bases, with 14 bases spanning the gap.

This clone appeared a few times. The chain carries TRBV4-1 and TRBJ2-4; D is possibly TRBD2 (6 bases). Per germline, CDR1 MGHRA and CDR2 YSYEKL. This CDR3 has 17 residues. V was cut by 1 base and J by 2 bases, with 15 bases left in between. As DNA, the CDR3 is TGCGCCAGCAGCCAAGGAACGCTAGGGAGGACCAAAAACATTCAGTACTTC. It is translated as CASSQGTLGRTKNIQYF.

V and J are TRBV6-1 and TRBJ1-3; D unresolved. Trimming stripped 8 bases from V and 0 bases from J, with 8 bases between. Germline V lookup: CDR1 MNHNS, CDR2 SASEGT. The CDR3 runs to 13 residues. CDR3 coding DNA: TGTGCCAGCTTGACAAGCTCTGGAAACACCATATATTTT. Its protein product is CASLTSSGNTIYF.

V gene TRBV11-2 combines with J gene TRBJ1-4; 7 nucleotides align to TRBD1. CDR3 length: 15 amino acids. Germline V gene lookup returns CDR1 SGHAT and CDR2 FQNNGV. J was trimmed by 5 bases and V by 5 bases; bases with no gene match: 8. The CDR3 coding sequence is TGTGCCAGCAGCACTCGGACAGGTTGGAATGAAAAACTGTTTTTT. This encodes CASSTRTGWNEKLFF.

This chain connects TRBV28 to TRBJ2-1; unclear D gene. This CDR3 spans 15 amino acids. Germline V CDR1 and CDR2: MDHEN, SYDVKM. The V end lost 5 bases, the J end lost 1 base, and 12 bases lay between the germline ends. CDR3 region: CASSAAGGSYNEQFF. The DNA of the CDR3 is TGTGCCAGCAGTGCCGCAGGTGGTTCCTACAATGAGCAGTTCTTC.

CDR3 DNA sequence: TGCGCCAGCAGCTTGAGCGGGGGCACTGAAGCTTTCTTT. Translating it yields CASSLSGGTEAFF. The chain has TRBV5-1 and TRBJ1-1, with D possibly matching TRBD1 (5 bases). V gave up 1 base and J gave up 4 bases, with 8 bases separating them. The CDR3 consists of 13 residues. Germline-derived CDR1 and CDR2 are SGHRS and YFSETQ. The full variable domain, completed using reference TRBV5-1 and TRBJ1-1, is KAGVTQTPRYLIKTRGQQVTLSCSPISGHRSVSWYQQTPGQGLQFLFEYFSETQRNKGNFPGRFSGRQFSNSRSEMNVSTLELGDSALYLCASSLSGGTEAFFGQGTRLTVV.

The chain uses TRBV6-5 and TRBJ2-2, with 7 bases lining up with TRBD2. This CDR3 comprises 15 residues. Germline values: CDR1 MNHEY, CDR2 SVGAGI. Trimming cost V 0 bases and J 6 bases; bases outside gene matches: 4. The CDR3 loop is CASSYSGLRPGELFF. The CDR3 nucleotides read TGTGCCAGCAGTTACTCGGGACTACGTCCCGGGGAGCTGTTTTTT.

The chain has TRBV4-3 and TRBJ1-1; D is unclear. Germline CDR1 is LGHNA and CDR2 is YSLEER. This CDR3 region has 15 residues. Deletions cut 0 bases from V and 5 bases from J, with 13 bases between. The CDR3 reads CASSQDGRGRTEAFF. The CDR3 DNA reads TGCGCCAGCAGCCAAGACGGCCGGGGAAGAACTGAAGCTTTCTTT.

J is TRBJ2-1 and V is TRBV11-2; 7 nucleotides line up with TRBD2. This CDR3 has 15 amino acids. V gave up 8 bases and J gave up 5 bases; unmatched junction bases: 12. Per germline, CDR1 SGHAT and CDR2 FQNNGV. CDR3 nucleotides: TGTGCCAGCCGGAAGGGGAGCGGGAATGACAATGAGCAGTTCTTC. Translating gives CASRKGSGNDNEQFF.

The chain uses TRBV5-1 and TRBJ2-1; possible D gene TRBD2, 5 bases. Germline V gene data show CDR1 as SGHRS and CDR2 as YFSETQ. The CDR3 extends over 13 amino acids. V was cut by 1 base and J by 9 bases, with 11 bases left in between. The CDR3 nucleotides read TGCGCCAGCAGCTTGTGGCTAGAGGGTGAGCAGTTCTTC. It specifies CASSLWLEGEQFF.

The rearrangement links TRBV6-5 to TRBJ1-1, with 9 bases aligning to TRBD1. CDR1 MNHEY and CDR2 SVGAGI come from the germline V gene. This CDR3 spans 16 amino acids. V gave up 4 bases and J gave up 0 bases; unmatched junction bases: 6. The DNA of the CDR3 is TGTGCCAGCAGTTCCGGGACAGGGCTGATGAACACTGAAGCTTTCTTT. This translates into CASSSGTGLMNTEAFF.

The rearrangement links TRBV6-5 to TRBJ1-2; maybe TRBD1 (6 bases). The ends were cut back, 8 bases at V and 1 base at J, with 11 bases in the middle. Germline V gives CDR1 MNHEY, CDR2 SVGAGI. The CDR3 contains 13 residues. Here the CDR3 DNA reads TGTGCCAGCGGCTACAGGGTTAACTATGGCTACACCTTC. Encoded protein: CASGYRVNYGYTF.

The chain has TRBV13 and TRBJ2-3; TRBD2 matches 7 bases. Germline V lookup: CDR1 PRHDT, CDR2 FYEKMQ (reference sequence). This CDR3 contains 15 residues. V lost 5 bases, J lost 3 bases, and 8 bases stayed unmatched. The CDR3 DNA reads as TGTGCCAGCAGCGGCCAACTAGCGCGGACAGATACGCAGTATTTT. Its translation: CASSGQLARTDTQYF.

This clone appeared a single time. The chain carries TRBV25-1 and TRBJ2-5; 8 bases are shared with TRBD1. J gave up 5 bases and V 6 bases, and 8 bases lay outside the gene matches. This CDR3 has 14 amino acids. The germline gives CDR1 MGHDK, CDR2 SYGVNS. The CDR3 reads CASSETGDLETQYF. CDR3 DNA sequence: TGTGCCAGCAGCGAGACAGGGGATTTGGAGACCCAGTACTTC. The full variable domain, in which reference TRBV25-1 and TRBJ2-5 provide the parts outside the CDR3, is EADIYQTPRYLVIGTGKKITLECSQTMGHDKMYWYQQDPGMELHLIHYSYGVNSTEKGDLSSESTVSRIRTEHFPLTLESARPSHTSQYLCASSETGDLETQYFGPGTRLLVL.

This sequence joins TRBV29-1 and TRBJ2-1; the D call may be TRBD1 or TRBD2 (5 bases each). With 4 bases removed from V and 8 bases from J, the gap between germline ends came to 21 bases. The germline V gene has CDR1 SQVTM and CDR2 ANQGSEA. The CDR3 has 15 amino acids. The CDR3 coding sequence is TGCAGCGTTGTCGGGGCAGATAAGATTGGCGATGAGCAGTTCTTC. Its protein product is CSVVGADKIGDEQFF.

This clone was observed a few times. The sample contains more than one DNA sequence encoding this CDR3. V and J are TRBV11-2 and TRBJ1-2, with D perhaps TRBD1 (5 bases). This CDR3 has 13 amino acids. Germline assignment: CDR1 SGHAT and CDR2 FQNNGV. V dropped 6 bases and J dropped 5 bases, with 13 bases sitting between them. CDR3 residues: CASSPAGGYGYTF. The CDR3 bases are TGTGCCAGCAGTCCGGCGGGGGGATATGGCTACACCTTC.

The DNA of the CDR3 is TGTGCCAGTAGTACCCCGGACAGGGGGTCCTACGAGCAGTACTTC. It translates to CASSTPDRGSYEQYF. The rearrangement links TRBV19 to TRBJ2-7, with TRBD1 identical over 10 bases. The CDR3 runs 15 residues. V was pared by 4 bases and J by 1 base, with 4 bases of the junction left unmatched. Germline V CDR1 and CDR2: LNHDA, SQIVND (reference sequence).

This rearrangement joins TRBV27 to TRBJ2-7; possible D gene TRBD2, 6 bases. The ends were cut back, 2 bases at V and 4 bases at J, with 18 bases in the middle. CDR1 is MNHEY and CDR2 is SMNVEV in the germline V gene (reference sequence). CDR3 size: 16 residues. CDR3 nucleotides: TGTGCCAGCAGTTTAACCCCCGGGAGTCCTACTTACGAGCAGTACTTC. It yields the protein CASSLTPGSPTYEQYF.

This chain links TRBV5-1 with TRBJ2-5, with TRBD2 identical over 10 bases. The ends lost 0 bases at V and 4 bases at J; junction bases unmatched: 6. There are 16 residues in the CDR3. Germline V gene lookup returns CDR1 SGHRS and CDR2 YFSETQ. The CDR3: CASSLGSGRARETQYF. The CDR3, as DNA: TGCGCCAGCAGCTTGGGGAGCGGGAGGGCCAGAGAGACCCAGTACTTC.

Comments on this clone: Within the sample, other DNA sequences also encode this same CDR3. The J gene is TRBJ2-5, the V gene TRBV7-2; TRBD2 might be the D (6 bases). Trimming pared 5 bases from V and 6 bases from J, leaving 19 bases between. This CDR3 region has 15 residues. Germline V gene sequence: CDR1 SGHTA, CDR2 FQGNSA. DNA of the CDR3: TGTGCCAGCAGCCCAGGAGGGTCAAGGGAGAAGACCCAGTACTTC. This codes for CASSPGGSREKTQYF.

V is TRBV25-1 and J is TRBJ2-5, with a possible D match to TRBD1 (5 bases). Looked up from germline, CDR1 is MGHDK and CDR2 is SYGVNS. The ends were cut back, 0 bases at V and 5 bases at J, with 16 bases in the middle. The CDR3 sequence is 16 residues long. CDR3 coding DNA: TGTGCCAGCAGTGAATATAGGGCAGGGTATGAGGAGACCCAGTACTTC. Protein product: CASSEYRAGYEETQYF.

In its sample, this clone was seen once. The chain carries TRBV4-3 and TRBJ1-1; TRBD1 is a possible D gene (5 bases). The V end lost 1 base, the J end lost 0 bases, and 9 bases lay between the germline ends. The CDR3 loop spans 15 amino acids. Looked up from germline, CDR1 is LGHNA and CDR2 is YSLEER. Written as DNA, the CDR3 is TGCGCCAGCAGCCAAGTCGGGGGAATGAACACTGAAGCTTTCTTT. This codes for CASSQVGGMNTEAFF.

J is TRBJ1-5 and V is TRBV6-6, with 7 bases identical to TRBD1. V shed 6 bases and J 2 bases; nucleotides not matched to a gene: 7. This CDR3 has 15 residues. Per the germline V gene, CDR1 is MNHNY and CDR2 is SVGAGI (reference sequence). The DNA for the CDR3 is TGTGCCAGCAGCCGCCAGGGGGACCGCAATCAGCCCCAGCATTTT. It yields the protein CASSRQGDRNQPQHF.

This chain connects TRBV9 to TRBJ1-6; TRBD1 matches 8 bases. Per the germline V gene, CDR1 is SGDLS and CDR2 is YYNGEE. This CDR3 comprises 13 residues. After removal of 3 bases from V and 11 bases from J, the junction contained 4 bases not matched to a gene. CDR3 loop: CASSATGGTPLHF. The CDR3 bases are TGTGCCAGCAGCGCCACAGGGGGAACACCCCTCCACTTT. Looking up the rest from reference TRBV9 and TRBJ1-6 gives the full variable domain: DSGVTQTPKHLITATGQRVTLRCSPRSGDLSVYWYQQSLDQGLQFLIQYYNGEERAKGNILERFSAQQFPDLHSELNLSSLELGDSALYFCASSATGGTPLHFGNGTRLTVT.